Below, 8 T cell receptor beta chains from the same sample are listed, as sequenced in a study of shared clonotypes between healthy human individuals. Using immunoSEQ multiplex PCR, the repertoire was profiled, and TCRdb retains in-frame clones only, with some absent. The sample lists approximately 620,000 clones, less than 98% occurring once. The specimen sequenced was naive CD4+ T cells sorted from blood. Subset meaning: CD45RA+ positively selected. The receptor source for this set is a woman aged 25 to 45 in good health.

The chain links TRBV5-1 to TRBJ2-3, with TRBD1 matching 9 bases. CDR3 size: 16 residues. Germline lookup yields CDR1 SGHRS and CDR2 YFSETQ. Trimming took 1 base from V and 5 from J; bases not matched to a gene: 8. Here the CDR3 reads CASSLNTGGAVDTQYF. CDR3 DNA: TGCGCCAGCAGCTTGAATACAGGGGGCGCGGTAGATACGCAGTATTTT.

In this sample, this clone turned up a few times. Other DNA sequences from this sample encode an identical CDR3 as well. The V call is TRBV28, the J call TRBJ2-7, with D possibly being TRBD2 (5 bases). V gave up 2 bases and J gave up 3 bases, with 5 bases separating them. Looked up from germline, CDR1 is MDHEN and CDR2 is SYDVKM. The CDR3 consists of 12 residues. Written as DNA, the CDR3 is TGTGCCAGCAGTTTAGAGGGCTACGAGCAGTACTTC. Translating gives CASSLEGYEQYF.

The chain uses TRBV5-5 and TRBJ2-7; 7 nucleotides agree with TRBD2. V lost 4 bases to trimming and J lost 0 bases; unmatched junction nucleotides: 10. The CDR3 covers 16 residues. CDR1 is SGHKS and CDR2 is YYEKEE in the germline V gene (reference sequence). CDR3 protein: CASSLNSGSTSYEQYF. The CDR3 DNA follows: TGTGCCAGCAGCCTCAATAGCGGGTCTACCTCCTACGAGCAGTACTTC.

This chain connects TRBV5-1 to TRBJ2-5, with 8 bases matching TRBD1. This CDR3 is 14 amino acids long. V lost 4 bases to trimming and J lost 4 bases; unmatched junction nucleotides: 6. Germline lookup yields CDR1 SGHRS and CDR2 YFSETQ. In DNA, the CDR3 is TGCGCCAGCAGCGACGGACAGGGTGGAGAGACCCAGTACTTC. It codes for CASSDGQGGETQYF.

V usage is TRBV11-2 and J usage is TRBJ2-1; the match to TRBD1 covers 11 bases. Germline V CDR1 and CDR2: SGHAT, FQNNGV. This CDR3 comprises 16 residues. Germline trimming cut 4 bases from V and 7 bases from J; bases unmatched to any gene: 9. The CDR3 DNA follows: TGTGCCAGCAGCTCAACCCCCGGGACAGGGGGAAATGAGCAGTTCTTC. Its translation is CASSSTPGTGGNEQFF. Combining the CDR3 with reference TRBV11-2 and TRBJ2-1 gives the whole variable domain EAGVAQSPRYKIIEKRQSVAFWCNPISGHATLYWYQQILGQGPKLLIQFQNNGVVDDSQLPKDRFSAERLKGVDSTLKIQPAKLEDSAVYLCASSSTPGTGGNEQFFGPGTRLTVL.

Remarks on this clone: The sample carries other DNA sequences with the same CDR3. The chain employs TRBV9 and TRBJ2-3; D is uncertain. Germline assignment: CDR1 SGDLS and CDR2 YYNGEE. The CDR3 totals 12 residues. Trimming took 0 bases from V and 6 from J, leaving 5 bases between them. CDR3 sequence: CASSVDGDTQYF. As DNA, the CDR3 is TGTGCCAGCAGCGTAGATGGGGATACGCAGTATTTT.

The rearrangement links TRBV11-2 to TRBJ1-4; TRBD1 matches 8 bases. This CDR3 contains 14 residues. From germline, CDR1 is SGHAT and CDR2 FQNNGV. The trim removed 5 bases at V and 7 bases at J, leaving 6 bases unmatched. As DNA, the CDR3 is TGTGCCAGCAGCGACCCGGGACAGGCTGAAAAACTGTTTTTT. Amino acids: CASSDPGQAEKLFF.

The chain uses TRBV11-2 and TRBJ1-1; a weak D match, TRBD1 (5 bases). This CDR3 contains 15 residues. Trimming stripped 5 bases from V and 2 bases from J, with 15 bases between. The germline V gene encodes CDR1 SGHAT and CDR2 FQNNGV. CDR3 sequence: CASSVGRRFNTEAFF. CDR3 DNA: TGTGCCAGCAGCGTGGGACGGAGATTCAACACTGAAGCTTTCTTT.